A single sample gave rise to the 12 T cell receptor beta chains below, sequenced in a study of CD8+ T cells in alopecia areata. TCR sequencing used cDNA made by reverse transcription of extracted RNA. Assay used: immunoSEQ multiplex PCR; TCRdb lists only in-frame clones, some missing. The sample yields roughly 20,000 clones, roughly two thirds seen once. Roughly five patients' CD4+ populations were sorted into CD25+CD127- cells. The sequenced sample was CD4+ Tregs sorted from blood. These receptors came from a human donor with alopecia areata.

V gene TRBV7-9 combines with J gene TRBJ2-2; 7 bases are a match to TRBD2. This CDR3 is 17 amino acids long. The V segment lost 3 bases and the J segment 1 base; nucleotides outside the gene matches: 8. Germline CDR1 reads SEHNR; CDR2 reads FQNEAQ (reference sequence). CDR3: CASSFPRGGGNTGELFF. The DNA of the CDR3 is TGTGCCAGCAGCTTCCCTCGGGGCGGGGGGAACACCGGGGAGCTGTTTTTT.

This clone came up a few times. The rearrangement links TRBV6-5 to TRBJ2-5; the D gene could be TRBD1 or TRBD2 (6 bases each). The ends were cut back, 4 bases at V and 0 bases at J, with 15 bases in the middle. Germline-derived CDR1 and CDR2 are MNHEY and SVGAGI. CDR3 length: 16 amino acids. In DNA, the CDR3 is TGTGCCAGCAGTTCCACGGGGGCCGGGTACCAAGAGACCCAGTACTTC. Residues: CASSSTGAGYQETQYF.

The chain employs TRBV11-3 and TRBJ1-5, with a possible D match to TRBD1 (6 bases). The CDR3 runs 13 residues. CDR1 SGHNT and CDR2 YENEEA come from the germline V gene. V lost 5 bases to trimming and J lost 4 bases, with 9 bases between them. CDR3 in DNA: TGTGCCAGCAGCGAAGGGGGAAATCAGCCCCAGCATTTT. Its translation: CASSEGGNQPQHF.

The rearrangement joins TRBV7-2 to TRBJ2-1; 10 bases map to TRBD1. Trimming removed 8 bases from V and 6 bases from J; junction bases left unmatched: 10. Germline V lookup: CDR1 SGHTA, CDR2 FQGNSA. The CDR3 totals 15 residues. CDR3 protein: CASGLLGQGVNEQFF. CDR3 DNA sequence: TGTGCCAGCGGCCTTCTAGGACAGGGGGTCAATGAGCAGTTCTTC.

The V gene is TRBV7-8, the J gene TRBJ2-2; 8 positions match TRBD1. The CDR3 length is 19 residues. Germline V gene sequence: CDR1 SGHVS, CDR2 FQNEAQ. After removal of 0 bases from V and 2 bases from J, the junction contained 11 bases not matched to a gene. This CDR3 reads CASSLALTGANLNTGELFF. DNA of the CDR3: TGTGCCAGCAGCTTAGCGCTGACAGGGGCCAACCTCAACACCGGGGAGCTGTTTTTT.

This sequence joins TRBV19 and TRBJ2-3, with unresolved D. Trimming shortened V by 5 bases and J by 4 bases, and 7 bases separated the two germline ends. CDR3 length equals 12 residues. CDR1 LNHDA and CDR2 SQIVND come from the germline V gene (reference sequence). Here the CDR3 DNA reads TGTGCCAGTAGTGGGGAAGCAGATACGCAGTATTTT. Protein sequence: CASSGEADTQYF.

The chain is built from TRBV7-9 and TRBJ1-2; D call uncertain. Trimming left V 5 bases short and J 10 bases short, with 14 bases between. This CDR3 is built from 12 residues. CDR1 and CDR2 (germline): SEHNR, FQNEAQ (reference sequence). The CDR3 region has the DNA TGTGCCAGCAGCACACTTATGTCTTTCTACACCTTC. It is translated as CASSTLMSFYTF.

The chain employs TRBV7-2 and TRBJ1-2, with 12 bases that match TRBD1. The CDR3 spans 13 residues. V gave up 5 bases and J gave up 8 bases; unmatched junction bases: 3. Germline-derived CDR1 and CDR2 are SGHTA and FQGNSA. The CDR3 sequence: CASSGTGGRGYTF. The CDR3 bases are TGTGCCAGCAGCGGGACAGGGGGCAGGGGCTACACCTTC. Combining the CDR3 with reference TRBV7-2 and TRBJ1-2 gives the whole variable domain GAGVSQSPSNKVTEKGKDVELRCDPISGHTALYWYRQSLGQGLEFLIYFQGNSAPDKSGLPSDRFSAERTGGSVSTLTIQRTQQEDSAVYLCASSGTGGRGYTFGSGTRLTVV.

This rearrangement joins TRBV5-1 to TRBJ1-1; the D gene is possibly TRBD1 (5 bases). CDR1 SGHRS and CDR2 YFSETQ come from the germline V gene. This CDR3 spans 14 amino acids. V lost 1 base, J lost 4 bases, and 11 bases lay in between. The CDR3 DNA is TGCGCCAGCAGCTTGACAGGAGGAATCACTGAAGCTTTCTTT. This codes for CASSLTGGITEAFF.

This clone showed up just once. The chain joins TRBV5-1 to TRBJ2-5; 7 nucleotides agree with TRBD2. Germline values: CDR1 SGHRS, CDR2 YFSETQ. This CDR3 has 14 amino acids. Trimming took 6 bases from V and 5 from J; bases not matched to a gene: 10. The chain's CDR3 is CASKSGAAQETQYF. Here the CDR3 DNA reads TGCGCCAGCAAAAGCGGGGCGGCCCAGGAGACCCAGTACTTC. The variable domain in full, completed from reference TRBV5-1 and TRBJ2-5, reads KAGVTQTPRYLIKTRGQQVTLSCSPISGHRSVSWYQQTPGQGLQFLFEYFSETQRNKGNFPGRFSGRQFSNSRSEMNVSTLELGDSALYLCASKSGAAQETQYFGPGTRLLVL.

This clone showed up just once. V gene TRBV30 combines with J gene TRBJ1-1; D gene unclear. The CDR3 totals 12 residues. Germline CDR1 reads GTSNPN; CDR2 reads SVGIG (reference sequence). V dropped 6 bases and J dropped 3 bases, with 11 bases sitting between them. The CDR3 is CACSLLDTEAFF. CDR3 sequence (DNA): TGTGCCTGTTCCTTGCTAGACACTGAAGCTTTCTTT. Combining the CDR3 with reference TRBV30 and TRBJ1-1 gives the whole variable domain SQTIHQWPATLVQPVGSPLSLECTVEGTSNPNLYWYRQAAGRGLQLLFYSVGIGQISSEVPQNLSASRPQDRQFILSSKKLLLSDSGFYLCACSLLDTEAFFGQGTRLTVV.

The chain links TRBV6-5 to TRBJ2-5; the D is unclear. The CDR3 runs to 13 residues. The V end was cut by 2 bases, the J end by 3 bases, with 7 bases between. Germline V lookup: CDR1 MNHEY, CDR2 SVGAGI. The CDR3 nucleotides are TGTGCCAGCAGTTACAACAGAAAAGAGACCCAGTACTTC. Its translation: CASSYNRKETQYF.